One and the same sample provided the 13 T cell receptor beta chains below, sequenced in a study of T cells of healthy individuals. TCRdb analysed the 5' RACE reads with MiXCR anew, one entry per CDR3 protein. Of 40,000 to 60,000 distinct CDR3 sequences listed, over 12% were seen once; the top ten hold about 15%. The receptors stem from a human donor in good health.

This clonotype was counted a few times. V and J are TRBV24-1 and TRBJ2-5; D is perhaps TRBD2 (6 bases). Trimming took 9 bases from V and 5 from J, leaving 18 bases between them. CDR3 size: 14 residues. Germline values: CDR1 KGHDR, CDR2 SFDVKD. The CDR3 is CATAERGRMETQYF. The CDR3, as DNA: TGTGCCACCGCCGAACGGGGGAGGATGGAGACCCAGTACTTC.

This clonotype has at least ten counts. The V call is TRBV29-1, the J call TRBJ2-3; 11 bases align to TRBD1. Germline lookup yields CDR1 SQVTM and CDR2 ANQGSEA. After removal of 4 bases from V and 3 bases from J, the junction contained 9 bases not matched to a gene. This CDR3 spans 16 amino acids. The CDR3 region has the DNA TGCAGCGTTGGGGGACAGGGGGGAGCGAGAACAGATACGCAGTATTTT. Amino acids: CSVGGQGGARTDTQYF.

The table lists this clonotype with many counts. This chain joins TRBV20-1 and TRBJ1-4; no reliable D call. Trimming stripped 8 bases from V and 3 bases from J, with 10 bases between. The CDR3 has 12 residues. In germline, CDR1 is DFQATT, CDR2 SNEGSKA (reference sequence). The CDR3 nucleotides read TGCAGTTTTCAGGTTCCTAATGAAAAACTGTTTTTT. It yields the protein CSFQVPNEKLFF.

To note about this clonotype: This may be a read error: a much more frequent sequence differs by one nucleotide. The V call is TRBV7-2, the J call TRBJ1-2; D unclear. Germline assignment: CDR1 SGHTA and CDR2 FQGNSA. This CDR3 is built from 15 residues. Here the CDR3 DNA reads TGTGCCAGCAGCTTAGCGGCAGCCTCTAACTATGGCTGCACCTTC. It is translated as CASSLAAASNYGCTF.

V gene TRBV4-3 combines with J gene TRBJ2-1, with a possible D match to TRBD1 (6 bases). CDR1 is LGHNA, CDR2 YSLEER, per germline. The CDR3 has 13 residues. The ends were cut back, 1 base at V and 9 bases at J, with 10 bases in the middle. This chain's CDR3 is CASSQVAGAEQFF. The CDR3 nucleotides are TGCGCCAGCAGCCAAGTGGCAGGGGCTGAGCAGTTCTTC.

Ten or more counts support this clonotype. The chain employs TRBV11-2 and TRBJ2-5; no clear D gene. V was trimmed by 6 bases and J by 2 bases, leaving 16 bases between them. Germline lookup yields CDR1 SGHAT and CDR2 FQNNGV. This CDR3 is 15 amino acids long. CDR3 amino acids: CASSSGLRPQETQYF. DNA for the CDR3: TGTGCCAGCAGTTCAGGCCTTAGGCCACAAGAGACCCAGTACTTC.

This clonotype was seen more than once but under ten times. The V call is TRBV7-2, the J call TRBJ2-7; the D is unclear. V lost 2 bases and J lost 5, with 19 bases in between. Germline V gene lookup returns CDR1 SGHTA and CDR2 FQGNSA. The CDR3 extends over 16 amino acids. The CDR3 protein is CASSLSTLLGFNEQYF. The CDR3 DNA reads TGTGCCAGCAGCTTATCAACTCTCTTAGGCTTCAACGAGCAGTACTTC.

This clonotype was picked up many times. The chain is built from TRBV29-1 and TRBJ1-2; 10 bases align to TRBD1. V dropped 4 bases and J dropped 2; count of bases not matched to a gene: 10. The CDR3 is made up of 16 amino acids. Germline CDR1 reads SQVTM; CDR2 reads ANQGSEA. The CDR3 region is CSVGLADRGPNYGYTF. In nucleotides, the CDR3 is TGCAGCGTTGGGCTAGCAGACAGGGGGCCGAACTATGGCTACACCTTC.

This chain uses TRBV9 with TRBJ2-7, with 7 bases fitting TRBD1. The CDR3 covers 14 residues. CDR1 SGDLS and CDR2 YYNGEE come from the germline V gene. Trimming took 7 bases from V and 1 from J; bases not matched to a gene: 8. The CDR3 is CASGKGASSYEQYF. Here the CDR3 DNA reads TGTGCCAGCGGGAAGGGGGCGTCATCCTACGAGCAGTACTTC.

This clonotype was detected only a few times. The chain links TRBV12-3 or TRBV12-4 to TRBJ1-1; D perhaps matches TRBD1 (5 bases). This CDR3 region has 14 residues. Trimming pared 7 bases from V and 1 base from J, leaving 13 bases between. Here the CDR3 reads CASNRQRPNTEAFF. In DNA form, the CDR3 reads TGTGCCAGCAACCGACAGAGACCGAACACTGAAGCTTTCTTT.

This clonotype was seen repeatedly, ten times or more. CDR3 residues: CASSFGRQQETQYF. The CDR3 DNA sequence: TGCGCCAGCAGCTTCGGACGGCAGCAAGAGACCCAGTACTTC. The chain joins TRBV5-1 to TRBJ2-5; D call uncertain. CDR1 and CDR2 from the germline V gene are SGHRS and YFSETQ. The CDR3 totals 14 residues. V lost 2 bases and J 2 bases, leaving 10 bases between the germline ends.

Points on this clonotype: Relative to the germline gene, one junction end is altered; a read error may explain this. The chain is built from TRBV5-1 and TRBJ1-2; no clear D gene. CDR3 size: 12 residues. Looked up from germline, CDR1 is SGHRS and CDR2 is YFSETQ. In DNA, the CDR3 is TGCGCCAGCAGCTCGGACGGATATGGCTACAACTTC. The encoded protein is CASSSDGYGYNF. Full variable domain (rest looked up from reference TRBV5-1 and TRBJ1-2): KAGVTQTPRYLIKTRGQQVTLSCSPISGHRSVSWYQQTPGQGLQFLFEYFSETQRNKGNFPGRFSGRQFSNSRSEMNVSTLELGDSALYLCASSSDGYGYNFGSGTRLTVV.

The V call is TRBV6-6, the J call TRBJ2-7; D possibly matches TRBD1 or TRBD2 (6 bases each). The CDR3 is 13 residues long. Germline V CDR1 and CDR2: MNHNY, SVGAGI (reference sequence). Trimming pared 4 bases from V and 6 bases from J, leaving 13 bases between. Written as DNA, the CDR3 is TGTGCCAGCAGTTTAGGCAGGGGAGGCGAGCAGTACTTC. Amino acids: CASSLGRGGEQYF.